This entry lists 25 T cell receptor beta chains sequenced from one sample in a study of T-cell memory formation after mild COVID-19. TCRdb used MiXCR to reprocess the 5' RACE reads, holding one entry per CDR3 protein. The data contain around 200,000 distinct CDR3 sequences, about 22% of them singletons. Sequencing was performed on PBMCs or a T cell subset sorted from them (not recorded which). Every receptor here comes from an adult woman who had mild COVID-19 (a few samples of this study predate the infection). Cell type and time point are not known.

This rearrangement joins TRBV7-9 to TRBJ1-2; D is undetermined. The CDR3 runs 8 residues. Germline V gene data show CDR1 as SEHNR and CDR2 as FQNEAQ (reference sequence). Trimming shortened V by 5 bases and J by 14 bases, and 6 bases separated the two germline ends. CDR3 nucleotide sequence: TGTGCCAGCAGCGAGGAAACCTTC. Translating gives CASSEETF.

This clonotype was seen more than once but under ten times. The chain recombines TRBV27 with TRBJ2-3; the D is unclear. V shed 3 bases and J shed 3 bases, with 10 bases lying between them. From germline, CDR1 is MNHEY and CDR2 SMNVEV (reference sequence). The CDR3 sequence is 14 residues long. CDR3 amino acids: CASSFGLVTDTQYF. The CDR3 nucleotides are TGTGCCAGCAGTTTTGGCTTAGTAACAGATACGCAGTATTTT.

This clonotype was observed a few times. V usage is TRBV2 and J usage is TRBJ1-3; 7 bases are a match to TRBD1. Germline V gene sequence: CDR1 SNHLY, CDR2 FYNNEI. This CDR3 is built from 16 residues. V shed 8 bases and J 2 bases; nucleotides not matched to a gene: 12. The CDR3 DNA sequence: TGTGCCAGCCAAACCCAGACAGGGCCCGCTGGAAACACCATATATTTT. Protein product: CASQTQTGPAGNTIYF. Variable domain in full (rest from reference TRBV2 and TRBJ1-3): EPEVTQTPSHQVTQMGQEVILRCVPISNHLYFYWYRQILGQKVEFLVSFYNNEISEKSEIFDDQFSVERPDGSNFTLKIRSTKLEDSAMYFCASQTQTGPAGNTIYFGEGSWLTVV.

There are a few counts of this clonotype. This sequence joins TRBV12-3 or TRBV12-4 and TRBJ2-3; D gene unclear. The CDR3 sequence is 16 residues long. V lost 3 bases and J 0 bases, leaving 13 bases between the germline ends. This CDR3 is CASSLGYRGSTDTQYF. In DNA form, the CDR3 reads TGTGCCAGCAGTTTGGGGTATAGAGGAAGCACAGATACGCAGTATTTT.

The rearrangement links TRBV9 to TRBJ2-7; 8 bases fit TRBD1. This CDR3 comprises 15 residues. With V trimmed by 3 bases and J by 2 bases, 7 bases remained unmatched. Germline CDR1 SGDLS, CDR2 YYNGEE. CDR3 bases: TGTGCCAGCAGCGGAAAGGGACAGGACCCCTACGAGCAGTACTTC. Translated: CASSGKGQDPYEQYF.

This clonotype was observed a handful of times. The V gene is TRBV10-3, the J gene TRBJ2-7; the match to TRBD2 covers 7 bases. The CDR3 is made up of 15 amino acids. CDR1 is ENHRY and CDR2 is SYGVKD in the germline V gene. V shed 4 bases and J 0 bases; nucleotides not matched to a gene: 6. CDR3 residues: CAISGEAGDSYEQYF. CDR3 in DNA: TGTGCCATCAGTGGGGAGGCGGGGGACTCCTACGAGCAGTACTTC.

Turning to this clonotype: Germline and junction disagree at one end, which may indicate a read error. This sequence joins TRBV5-1 and TRBJ2-1; D remains unclear. Germline loops: CDR1 SGHRS, CDR2 YFSETQ. The CDR3 length is 13 residues. The CDR3 is CASSLWAYNEKFF. Written as DNA, the CDR3 is TGCGCCAGCAGCTTGTGGGCCTACAATGAGAAGTTCTTC.

The chain carries TRBV19 and TRBJ2-7; TRBD1 aligns across 11 bases. This CDR3 is built from 15 residues. Germline V gene lookup returns CDR1 LNHDA and CDR2 SQIVND (reference sequence). Germline trimming cut 5 bases from V and 0 bases from J; bases unmatched to any gene: 3. The CDR3 DNA reads as TGTGCCAGTAGTGTTGGGACAGGGGGCTCCTACGAGCAGTACTTC. Translation: CASSVGTGGSYEQYF.

This clonotype was detected only a few times. The chain joins TRBV4-1 to TRBJ2-5, with 7 bases lining up with TRBD2. The V gene's germline CDR1 is MGHRA and CDR2 YSYEKL. This CDR3 comprises 15 residues. V lost 2 bases, J lost 3 bases, and 6 bases stayed unmatched. CDR3 in DNA: TGCGCCAGCAGCCAAATCGTAGCGGGTAAAGAGACCCAGTACTTC. It yields the protein CASSQIVAGKETQYF.

This clonotype was observed a few times. This chain joins TRBV19 and TRBJ2-5; 9 positions match TRBD1. The trim removed 3 bases at V and 5 bases at J, leaving 7 bases unmatched. CDR1 and CDR2 from the germline V gene are LNHDA and SQIVND (reference sequence). This CDR3 spans 15 amino acids. The CDR3 sequence is CASSIYSGQGETQYF. CDR3 bases: TGTGCCAGTAGTATCTACTCGGGACAGGGCGAGACCCAGTACTTC.

This clonotype was counted a few times. This rearrangement joins TRBV9 to TRBJ2-7; 7 bases fit TRBD2. Germline loops: CDR1 SGDLS, CDR2 YYNGEE. The junction had 8 bases not matched to a gene; V was cut back by 0 bases and J by 5 bases. This CDR3 has 15 residues. CDR3 DNA sequence: TGTGCCAGCAGCGTAGAGGCGGGGGAGGCGGACGAGCAGTACTTC. It yields the protein CASSVEAGEADEQYF.

This clonotype was seen ten or more times. The chain employs TRBV6-5 and TRBJ2-6; no definite D call. Germline V gene sequence: CDR1 MNHEY, CDR2 SVGAGI. The CDR3 runs 16 residues. V shed 0 bases and J shed 4 bases, with 10 bases lying between them. This CDR3 is CASSYSSDRGANVLTF. The CDR3 coding sequence is TGTGCCAGCAGTTACTCGTCGGATAGAGGGGCCAACGTCCTGACTTTC.

This rearrangement joins TRBV29-1 to TRBJ2-3; D not certain. Germline lookup yields CDR1 SQVTM and CDR2 ANQGSEA. The CDR3 spans 10 residues. V was trimmed by 6 bases and J by 7 bases, leaving 8 bases between them. CDR3 nucleotide sequence: TGCAGCGTCCTCTACAATACGCAGTATTTT. This codes for CSVLYNTQYF.

CDR3 loop: CSARRISGSSSGTTDTQYF. DNA for the CDR3: TGCAGTGCGCGAAGAATTAGCGGGAGCTCCTCCGGCACGACAGATACGCAGTATTTT. V gene TRBV20-1 combines with J gene TRBJ2-3; 9 bases align to TRBD2. The V gene's germline CDR1 is DFQATT and CDR2 SNEGSKA (reference sequence). Losses at the gene ends were 6 bases for V and 3 bases for J; bases not matched to a gene: 22. The CDR3 spans 19 residues.

V gene TRBV28 combines with J gene TRBJ1-5; 9 nucleotides align to TRBD1. Trimming took 4 bases from V and 7 from J; bases not matched to a gene: 8. The germline gives CDR1 MDHEN, CDR2 SYDVKM. This CDR3 spans 15 amino acids. CDR3 in amino acids: CASSSDRGWGQPQHF. The CDR3 DNA is TGTGCCAGCAGTTCGGACAGGGGCTGGGGACAGCCCCAGCATTTT.

This clonotype appeared a few times. V is TRBV27 and J is TRBJ1-4; 7 nucleotides agree with TRBD1. CDR3 length: 15 residues. Germline V lookup: CDR1 MNHEY, CDR2 SMNVEV (reference sequence). After removal of 1 base from V and 7 bases from J, the junction contained 6 bases not matched to a gene. The CDR3 DNA sequence: TGTGCCAGCAGTTTATTAGGGGGCCGGAGTGAAAAACTGTTTTTT. It translates to CASSLLGGRSEKLFF.

This rearrangement joins TRBV2 to TRBJ2-3, with D perhaps matching TRBD2 (5 bases). Trimming removed 7 bases at V and 5 bases at J, with 19 bases between. Germline V CDR1 and CDR2: SNHLY, FYNNEI. This CDR3 is 15 amino acids long. CDR3 amino acids: CASNTGPGIQDTQYF. The CDR3 DNA follows: TGTGCCAGCAATACCGGGCCGGGAATCCAAGATACGCAGTATTTT. The complete variable domain, with remaining parts taken from reference TRBV2 and TRBJ2-3, reads EPEVTQTPSHQVTQMGQEVILRCVPISNHLYFYWYRQILGQKVEFLVSFYNNEISEKSEIFDDQFSVERPDGSNFTLKIRSTKLEDSAMYFCASNTGPGIQDTQYFGPGTRLTVL.

This clonotype was observed a few times. The chain links TRBV3-1 to TRBJ1-2; D remains ambiguous. The germline gives CDR1 LGHDT, CDR2 YNNKEL (reference sequence). This CDR3 has 14 residues. Trimming pared 2 bases from V and 2 bases from J, leaving 9 bases between. The CDR3 region is CASSQRPRNYGYTF. CDR3 nucleotides: TGTGCCAGCAGCCAACGACCACGGAACTATGGCTACACCTTC.

In its sample, this clonotype was seen a few times. The chain joins TRBV20-1 to TRBJ1-5; 8 bases agree with TRBD1. CDR1 is DFQATT and CDR2 is SNEGSKA in the germline V gene (reference sequence). The CDR3 loop spans 17 amino acids. With 0 bases clipped from V and 0 bases from J, the junction kept 7 bases outside the gene matches. Written as DNA, the CDR3 is TGCAGTGCTAGAGACGGACAGGGTGAATATAGCAATCAGCCCCAGCATTTT. Encoded protein: CSARDGQGEYSNQPQHF.

The genes are TRBV29-1 and TRBJ2-5; the D is unclear. From germline, CDR1 is SQVTM and CDR2 ANQGSEA. Trimming pared 0 bases from V and 3 bases from J, leaving 11 bases between. CDR3 length: 14 residues. The CDR3 DNA follows: TGCAGCGTTGAAGATTTAGGGCCAGAAGAGACCCAGTACTTC. It specifies CSVEDLGPEETQYF.

This clonotype was counted ten times or more. This rearrangement joins TRBV6-2 or TRBV6-3 to TRBJ2-1; 9 bases line up with TRBD2. Looked up from germline, CDR1 is MNHEY and CDR2 is SVGEGT. V lost 9 bases and J lost 0; bases outside the gene matches: 0. The CDR3 loop spans 13 amino acids. Here the CDR3 DNA reads TGTGCCAGTAGCGGGAGCTCCTACAATGAGCAGTTCTTC. Amino acid sequence: CASSGSSYNEQFF.

The J gene is TRBJ1-5, the V gene TRBV4-1; no firm D call. Deletions cut 2 bases from V and 3 bases from J, with 8 bases between. Germline CDR1 and CDR2: MGHRA and YSYEKL. CDR3 length: 14 residues. CDR3 region: CASSQWAVNQPQHF. The CDR3 DNA follows: TGCGCCAGCAGCCAATGGGCAGTCAATCAGCCCCAGCATTTT.

The genes are TRBV6-2 or TRBV6-3 and TRBJ1-1, with D possibly matching TRBD1 (6 bases). This CDR3 region has 15 residues. CDR1 is MNHEY, CDR2 SVGEGT, per germline. The V end was cut by 4 bases, the J end by 3 bases, with 15 bases between. This CDR3 reads CASSSQGGPDTEAFF. The CDR3 DNA follows: TGTGCCAGCAGTTCTCAAGGGGGGCCCGACACTGAAGCTTTCTTT.

This chain uses TRBV29-1 with TRBJ2-7, with D unclear. Trimming cost V 5 bases and J 4 bases, with 12 bases left between them. The germline CDR1 and CDR2 sequences are SQVTM and ANQGSEA. CDR3 length: 12 residues. Here the CDR3 reads CSVRFGEYEQYF. The CDR3 coding sequence is TGCAGCGTTCGGTTCGGAGAATACGAGCAGTACTTC.

The chain couples TRBV2 to TRBJ2-5; TRBD2 matches 10 bases. The V and J ends lost 5 bases and 4 bases, in that order; junction bases with no gene match: 7. This CDR3 contains 15 residues. Germline CDR1 is SNHLY and CDR2 is FYNNEI. This CDR3 is CASSSSGRAGETQYF. In nucleotides, the CDR3 is TGTGCCAGCAGTTCAAGCGGGAGGGCCGGAGAGACCCAGTACTTC.